What follows are 4 T cell receptor beta chains derived from one specimen sequenced in a study of blood T cell repertoires in COVID-19 (TCRdb year 2020). The protocol used for the library was the immunoSEQ multiplex PCR assay. Drawn from immuneACCESS, this table holds only the in-frame rearrangements with V and J called that TCRdb kept. Clones are partly lost; checked studies trace under half to an unresolved V gene and leave the rest unexplained. This sample holds some 200,000 clones; 81% were observed only once. The ten biggest clones cover about 8.9% of the sample. What was sequenced was PBMCs or T cells enriched from blood (not recorded which). These receptors were obtained from a woman between 50 and 59 years old with acute COVID-19.

The sample holds one count of this clone. V gene TRBV5-4 combines with J gene TRBJ2-1, with 11 positions matching TRBD2. The CDR3 has 15 residues. The ends lost 4 bases at V and 4 bases at J; junction bases unmatched: 4. CDR1 SGHNT and CDR2 YYREEE come from the germline V gene (reference sequence). The CDR3 protein is CASSLTSGSYNEQFF. For the CDR3, the DNA is TGTGCCAGCAGCCTAACTAGCGGGAGTTACAATGAGCAGTTCTTC.

This chain joins TRBV2 and TRBJ1-5, with 7 bases fitting TRBD1. This CDR3 comprises 15 residues. V trimming: 6 bases; J trimming: 0 bases; junction bases outside the gene matches: 5. Germline loops: CDR1 SNHLY, CDR2 FYNNEI. CDR3 DNA: TGTGCCAGCAGACAGGGGAGGAATAGCAATCAGCCCCAGCATTTT. Translating it yields CASRQGRNSNQPQHF.

This chain links TRBV7-2 with TRBJ2-1, with 8 bases that match TRBD2. CDR1 and CDR2 from the germline V gene are SGHTA and FQGNSA. Losses at the gene ends were 5 bases for V and 1 base for J; bases not matched to a gene: 4. The CDR3 runs 15 residues. The CDR3 coding sequence is TGTGCCAGCAGCCCGACGGGAGGGTCCTACAATGAGCAGTTCTTC. This gives the protein CASSPTGGSYNEQFF. The variable domain in full, with the rest retrieved from reference TRBV7-2 and TRBJ2-1, is GAGVSQSPSNKVTEKGKDVELRCDPISGHTALYWYRQSLGQGLEFLIYFQGNSAPDKSGLPSDRFSAERTGGSVSTLTIQRTQQEDSAVYLCASSPTGGSYNEQFFGPGTRLTVL.

The gene calls are TRBV6-6 and TRBJ1-5; the D gene is possibly TRBD1 (5 bases). The CDR3 sequence is 14 residues long. Looked up from germline, CDR1 is MNHNY and CDR2 is SVGAGI (reference sequence). V lost 6 bases and J 6 bases, leaving 15 bases between the germline ends. CDR3 in amino acids: CASSGRGSSQPQHF. The CDR3, as DNA: TGTGCCAGCAGCGGCCGGGGGAGCTCTCAGCCCCAGCATTTT.